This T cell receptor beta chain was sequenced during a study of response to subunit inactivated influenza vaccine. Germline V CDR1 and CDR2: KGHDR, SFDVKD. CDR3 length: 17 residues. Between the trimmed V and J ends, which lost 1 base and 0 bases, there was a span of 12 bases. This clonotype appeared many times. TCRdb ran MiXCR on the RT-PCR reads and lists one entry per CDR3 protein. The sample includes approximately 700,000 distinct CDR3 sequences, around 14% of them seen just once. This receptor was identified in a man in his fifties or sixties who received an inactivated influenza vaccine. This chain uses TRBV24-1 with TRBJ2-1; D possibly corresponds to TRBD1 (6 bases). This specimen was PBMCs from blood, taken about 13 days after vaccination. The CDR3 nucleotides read TGTGCCACCAGTGATTTCCGACAGGAAAGCTCCTACAATGAGCAGTTCTTC. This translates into CATSDFRQESSYNEQFF.